These 12 T cell receptor beta chains were all obtained from the same sample, sequenced in a study of CD8 T cells in ankylosing spondylitis. These receptors have no known antigen. TCRdb fed the 5' RACE reads into MiXCR, producing one record per CDR3 protein. The sample contains roughly 700,000 distinct CDR3 sequences, 19% of which appear only once. Regarding the study as a whole: A TCR beta motif made of fewer than ten highly homologous variants seemed typical of ankylosing spondylitis blood.

Sequencing input: blood, either unsorted or a sorted T cell fraction (not recorded which). The receptors come from a male donor with ankylosing spondylitis.

V and J are TRBV29-1 and TRBJ2-1, with 8 bases identical to TRBD1. CDR3 length: 14 residues. After removal of 2 bases from V and 4 bases from J, the junction contained 4 bases not matched to a gene. Germline values: CDR1 SQVTM, CDR2 ANQGSEA. The CDR3 bases are TGCAGCGTTGAACTGCGGACAGGGTACAATGAGCAGTTCTTC. Encoded protein: CSVELRTGYNEQFF.

This clonotype has only a few counts. The rearrangement joins TRBV30 to TRBJ1-5; unclear D gene. Germline V gene lookup returns CDR1 GTSNPN and CDR2 SVGIG (reference sequence). Deletions cut 3 bases from V and 9 bases from J, with 12 bases between. The CDR3 extends over 12 amino acids. The CDR3 loop is CAWRRSSGPQHF. In DNA form, the CDR3 reads TGTGCCTGGAGACGGAGTTCTGGGCCCCAGCATTTT.

The V gene is TRBV12-3 or TRBV12-4, the J gene TRBJ1-2; D not certain. Trimming cost V 5 bases and J 0 bases, with 16 bases left between them. This CDR3 contains 16 residues. The CDR3 nucleotides are TGTGCCAGCAGTCCACGTACCGAAAATGCTAACTATGGCTACACCTTC. This encodes CASSPRTENANYGYTF.

CDR3 loop: CASGVDRGFDEQFF. CDR3 bases: TGCGCCAGCGGGGTGGACAGGGGGTTCGATGAGCAGTTCTTC. V is TRBV5-1 and J is TRBJ2-1; 10 bases are shared with TRBD1. J lost 8 bases, V lost 7 bases, and 9 bases had no gene match. Germline CDR1 and CDR2: SGHRS and YFSETQ. The CDR3 length is 14 residues.

This clonotype turned up a few times. The chain carries TRBV6-5 and TRBJ2-2; the D gene is possibly TRBD1 (7 bases). The V end was cut by 7 bases, the J end by 7 bases, with 10 bases between. This CDR3 is 12 amino acids long. In germline, CDR1 is MNHEY, CDR2 SVGAGI. In DNA, the CDR3 is TGTGCCAGCAACAGGGGAGGCGGGGAGCTGTTTTTT. It encodes CASNRGGGELFF.

This clonotype has a count of ten or more. This chain links TRBV6-1 with TRBJ2-5; D possibly matches TRBD1 or TRBD2 (5 bases each). Per the germline V gene, CDR1 is MNHNS and CDR2 is SASEGT. V was trimmed by 1 base and J by 12 bases, leaving 15 bases between them. The CDR3 covers 13 residues. The CDR3 DNA is TGTGCCAGCAGTGAAGGAGGGGAGTCGCTCAAGTACTTC. Amino acids: CASSEGGESLKYF.

The gene calls are TRBV30 and TRBJ2-7; D may be TRBD2 (5 bases). The germline V gene encodes CDR1 GTSNPN and CDR2 SVGIG (reference sequence). This CDR3 region has 12 residues. V lost 5 bases and J 4 bases, leaving 12 bases between the germline ends. The CDR3 DNA sequence: TGTGCCTGGGGCGCGGGCAGGTACGAGCAGTACTTC. Protein product: CAWGAGRYEQYF.

This clonotype has a handful of counts. V is TRBV4-1 and J is TRBJ2-7, with D perhaps matching TRBD2 (6 bases). Germline CDR1 reads MGHRA; CDR2 reads YSYEKL. The V end was cut by 3 bases, the J end by 7 bases, with 13 bases between. The CDR3 loop spans 13 amino acids. This chain's CDR3 is CASSQNRDFEQYF. Written as DNA, the CDR3 is TGCGCCAGCAGCCAGAACCGGGACTTTGAGCAGTACTTC.

V is TRBV15 and J is TRBJ2-2; the D call may be TRBD1 or TRBD2 (5 bases each). The ends were cut back, 5 bases at V and 6 bases at J, with 13 bases in the middle. Germline V gene sequence: CDR1 LNHNV, CDR2 YYDKDF (reference sequence). The CDR3 is made up of 14 amino acids. CDR3 sequence (DNA): TGTGCCACCAGCGACCGTATGGGACCCGGGGAGCTGTTTTTT. Its translation: CATSDRMGPGELFF. Full variable domain (missing parts from reference TRBV15 and TRBJ2-2): DAMVIQNPRYQVTQFGKPVTLSCSQTLNHNVMYWYQQKSSQAPKLLFHYYDKDFNNEADTPDNFQSRRPNTSFCFLDIRSPGLGDTAMYLCATSDRMGPGELFFGEGSRLTVL.

The sample holds many counts of this clonotype. The chain recombines TRBV20-1 with TRBJ2-2; D possibly corresponds to TRBD2 (5 bases). This CDR3 contains 14 residues. Germline-derived CDR1 and CDR2 are DFQATT and SNEGSKA (reference sequence). V was pared by 1 base and J by 5 bases, with 11 bases between. The chain's CDR3 is CSARATGITGELFF. In DNA form, the CDR3 reads TGCAGTGCTAGAGCTACCGGGATAACCGGGGAGCTGTTTTTT.

This clonotype has more than one count but fewer than ten. The chain couples TRBV7-8 to TRBJ2-3; possibly TRBD1 for D (5 bases). V was shortened by 5 bases and J by 5 bases, with 14 bases between the two germline ends. Germline assignment: CDR1 SGHVS and CDR2 FQNEAQ. CDR3 length: 14 amino acids. CDR3 coding DNA: TGTGCCAGCAGCCCAGGGTGGGTCAAAGATACGCAGTATTTT. As protein: CASSPGWVKDTQYF. Full variable domain (rest looked up from reference TRBV7-8 and TRBJ2-3): GAGVSQSPRYKVAKRGQDVALRCDPISGHVSLFWYQQALGQGPEFLTYFQNEAQLDKSGLPSDRFFAERPEGSVSTLKIQRTQQEDSAVYLCASSPGWVKDTQYFGPGTRLTVL.

DNA of the CDR3: TGTGCCAGCAGTGACGCAGGACAGGGGTATGAAAAACTGTTTTTT. The encoded protein is CASSDAGQGYEKLFF. V and J are TRBV6-1 and TRBJ1-4; 9 bases fit TRBD1. CDR3 length equals 15 residues. V lost 3 bases and J lost 6; bases outside the gene matches: 5. Per germline, CDR1 MNHNS and CDR2 SASEGT.